The rows below give T cell receptor beta chains drawn from one sample of a study of blood T cell repertoires in COVID-19. The protocol was immunoSEQ multiplex PCR, while the TCRdb copy is restricted to in-frame clones and leaves out a portion. The table has around 100,000 clones, under 90% seen once. The material sequenced was peripheral blood. The receptors were sampled from a human donor in a cohort sampled during active COVID-19. CDR3s include the opening cysteine and the closing phenylalanine or tryptophan. A D gene is named only where the DNA matches it firmly.

V gene	D gene	J gene	CDR3 protein
TRBV18	TRBD2	TRBJ2-5	CASSAGLVIGETQYF
TRBV7-2	NA	TRBJ2-3	CASSLAGLATDTQYF
TRBV6-1	NA	TRBJ2-1	CASSEPTRRNEQFF
TRBV2	TRBD1	TRBJ1-2	CASSWDSYGYTF
TRBV19	NA	TRBJ1-2	CASRDTPNYGYTF
TRBV19	TRBD2	TRBJ2-3	CASSIPGRSTSDTQYF
TRBV5-1	TRBD1	TRBJ2-7	CASSLATGGNYEQYF
TRBV7-9	TRBD1	TRBJ2-7	CASSSKTTGGIVASEQYF
TRBV6-5	NA	TRBJ1-1	CASSQRGVTEAFF
TRBV27	TRBD1	TRBJ1-5	CASYKGAESNQPQHF
TRBV5-5	NA	TRBJ2-3	CASSLIPGKPDTQYF
TRBV7-6	NA	TRBJ2-5	CASSLRYRASWETQYF
TRBV5-1	TRBD1	TRBJ2-2	CASSFGQGNTGELFF
TRBV7-2	NA	TRBJ2-3	CASSPARVTAGDTQYF
TRBV10-2	NA	TRBJ2-1	CASRMRVDEQFF
TRBV10-1	NA	TRBJ1-1	CASSATGYGTEAFF
TRBV19	NA	TRBJ1-3	CASQTTGISGNTIYF
TRBV7-9	TRBD1	TRBJ1-2	CASSNRGGGYTF
TRBV6-2/TRBV6-3	NA	TRBJ2-2	CASSYNLVPGELFF
TRBV27	NA	TRBJ2-4	CASSENSPERSTGDIQYF
TRBV7-2	TRBD2	TRBJ2-3	CASSSSLLAGGGTDTQYF
TRBV6-2/TRBV6-3	NA	TRBJ2-7	CASSSATLGSGAYEQYF
TRBV12-3/TRBV12-4	NA	TRBJ2-7	CASSFSVTYEQYF
TRBV15	NA	TRBJ2-2	CATSRDYVSLELFF
TRBV5-4	TRBD1	TRBJ1-2	CASSSGGGQGARGYTF
TRBV7-2	TRBD1	TRBJ1-3	CASSRDRGSGNTIYF
TRBV13	NA	TRBJ1-1	CASSLGGNTEAFF
TRBV4-1	NA	TRBJ2-1	CASSQGERGHYNEQFF
TRBV3-1/TRBV3-2	TRBD2	TRBJ2-1	CASSQGVSGGARRNEQFF
TRBV7-2	TRBD1	TRBJ1-5	CASSFDRGGNQPQHF
TRBV5-1	NA	TRBJ1-2	CASSRSRGAYGYTF
TRBV2	TRBD1	TRBJ2-7	CASRPRTGGFYEQYF
TRBV2	NA	TRBJ2-3	CATGKGALEADTQYF
TRBV6-6	NA	TRBJ1-5	CASSYQTGNQPQHF
TRBV6-2/TRBV6-3	TRBD1	TRBJ1-1	CASSYSKGTGFWGTEAFF
TRBV21-1	NA	TRBJ2-5	CASRDASGPQETQYF
TRBV18	NA	TRBJ2-6	CASSPVGLPSGANVLTF
TRBV7-6	NA	TRBJ2-7	CASSPAGGYEQYF
TRBV7-9	TRBD1	TRBJ2-7	CASSLYGTGGDEQYF
TRBV18	NA	TRBJ1-1	CASSPDRMNTEAFF
TRBV2	TRBD1	TRBJ1-6	CASKYSGTGGAPLHF
TRBV15	TRBD2	TRBJ2-3	CATSRAGGVDTQYF
TRBV6-4	NA	TRBJ2-4	CASTRSPGLAKNIQYF
TRBV5-1	NA	TRBJ2-5	CASSLDTGLQETQYF
TRBV5-6	TRBD1	TRBJ1-3	CASEGQTPGNTIYF
TRBV6-5	NA	TRBJ1-1	CASSIDRPEAFF
TRBV6-1	TRBD1	TRBJ2-2	CASSDHTPGQGPGELFF
TRBV3-1/TRBV3-2	NA	TRBJ1-3	CASSQFSRGASGNTIYF
TRBV11-2	TRBD1	TRBJ1-3	CASSQGQWLNTIYF
TRBV19	NA	TRBJ1-6	CASSPEQGSPLHF
TRBV18	TRBD1	TRBJ1-2	CASSVQGAYGYTF
TRBV5-5	TRBD1	TRBJ1-3	CASSLTRGQDTIYF
TRBV4-1	TRBD1	TRBJ2-5	CASSQVGQGGETQYF
TRBV5-1	TRBD1	TRBJ1-6	CASSLGEQGDTGNSPLHF
TRBV11-2	TRBD1	TRBJ2-3	CASSVRQGPGTDTQYF
TRBV29-1	NA	TRBJ2-7	CSVSVTYEQYF
TRBV7-2	TRBD2	TRBJ2-5	CASSLRGGGTQYF
TRBV19	NA	TRBJ1-4	CASSISGTTDEKLFF
TRBV5-4	NA	TRBJ2-7	CASSPGGYEQYF
TRBV1	NA	TRBJ2-1	CTSSQGSGGRDNEQFF